What follows is one T cell receptor beta chain and its context. What it binds is unknown. These data belong to a study of shared clonotypes between healthy human individuals. Data came from immunoSEQ multiplex PCR; TCRdb stores just in-frame clones and leaves some out. The profile covers around 690,000 clones, with less than 95% appearing a single time and more than 30% taken by the ten largest. The CDR3 runs 18 residues. V lost 1 base to trimming and J lost 0 bases; unmatched junction nucleotides: 6. Germline V gene sequence: CDR1 MNHEY, CDR2 SMNVEV (reference sequence). The study's findings and limits: Memory subsets generally showed smaller estimated richness than naive subsets did.

The sequenced sample was memory CD8+ T cells from PBMCs. Documented subset: CD45RO+ cells pooled with CCR7-negative TemRA cells. The receptor's source is a man younger than 30 in good health. Some clones in this sample may be carry-over from other donors' samples. The chain is built from TRBV27 and TRBJ2-3; 11 bases match TRBD2. The CDR3 region is CASSLFGTSGVSTDTQYF. For the CDR3, the DNA is TGTGCCAGCAGTTTATTTGGGACTAGCGGAGTTAGCACAGATACGCAGTATTTT.